This T cell receptor beta chain is drawn from a study of blood T cell repertoires in COVID-19. Study background: Both acute and convalescent COVID-19 samples were obtained from the United States, Italy and Spain.

This CDR3 comprises 12 residues. Losses at the gene ends were 7 bases for V and 6 bases for J; bases not matched to a gene: 4. Germline CDR1 and CDR2: SNHLY and FYNNEI. Only in-frame clones appear in the TCRdb table, and some are missing; sequencing was by immunoSEQ multiplex PCR. The sample carries some 98,000 clones, 82% recorded once. The rearrangement links TRBV2 to TRBJ2-7, with 9 bases lining up with TRBD2. Sequences were obtained from peripheral blood. This receptor was obtained from a man aged 65 to 79 with active or convalescent COVID-19. CDR3 nucleotides: TGTGCCAGCATGGTGCGGGGGGGCGAGCAGTACTTC. Translating gives CASMVRGGEQYF.